A single T cell receptor (beta chain) is shown here with its context. The entry originates in a study of technical replicates of blood from four donors. The CDR3 covers 14 residues. Trimming removed 7 bases from V and 5 bases from J; junction bases left unmatched: 8. Germline CDR1 is SNHLY and CDR2 is FYNNEI. The protocol was immunoSEQ multiplex PCR, while the TCRdb copy is restricted to in-frame clones and leaves out a portion. The sample contains 84,000 or so clones, around 94% of which appear only once. Sequenced material: T cells isolated from PBMCs. The receptor was derived from a human donor in good health. The chain recombines TRBV2 with TRBJ2-1, with TRBD2 matching over 7 bases. The CDR3 DNA reads TGTGCCAGCATCCGGGGGAGGGCCGACAATGAGCAGTTCTTC. Amino acid sequence: CASIRGRADNEQFF.